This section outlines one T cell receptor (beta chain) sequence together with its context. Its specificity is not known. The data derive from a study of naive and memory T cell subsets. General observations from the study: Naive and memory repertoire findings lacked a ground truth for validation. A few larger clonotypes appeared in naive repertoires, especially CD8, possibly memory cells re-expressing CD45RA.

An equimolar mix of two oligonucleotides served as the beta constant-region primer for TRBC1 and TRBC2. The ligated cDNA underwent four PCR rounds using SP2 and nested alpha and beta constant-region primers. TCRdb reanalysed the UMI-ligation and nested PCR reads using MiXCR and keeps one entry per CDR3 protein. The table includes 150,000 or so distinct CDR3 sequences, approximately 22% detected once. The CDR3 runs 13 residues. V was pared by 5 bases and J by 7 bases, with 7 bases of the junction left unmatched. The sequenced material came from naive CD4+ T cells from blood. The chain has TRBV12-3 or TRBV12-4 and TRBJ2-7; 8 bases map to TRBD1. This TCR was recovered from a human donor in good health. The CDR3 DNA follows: TGTGCCAGCAGTCGGGACAGGCATTCGGAGCAGTACTTC. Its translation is CASSRDRHSEQYF.